This record concerns one T cell receptor beta chain sequence. Its antigen is currently unknown. CDR1 is SGHNT and CDR2 is YYREEE in the germline V gene (reference sequence). This CDR3 has 16 amino acids. The V end was cut by 3 bases, the J end by 2 bases, with 14 bases between. This sample was taken from a study of OX40 agonist ivuxolimab in advanced cancers. Data came from immunoSEQ multiplex PCR; TCRdb stores just in-frame clones and leaves some out. This table has approximately 42,000 clones, approximately 78% appearing once. Notes on the study in general: Dosing at 0.1 to 3.0 mg/kg was accompanied by clonal expansion of CD4+ and CD8+ blood T cells by week 6. Expanded peripheral T-cell antigen specificity went undetermined.

The sequencing used CD4+ or CD8+ T cells sorted from blood, collected in a trial of the OX40 agonist ivuxolimab. This sequence was found in an adult with an advanced solid tumor such as melanoma, head and neck, liver or kidney cancer. The chain links TRBV5-4 to TRBJ2-2; D possibly corresponds to TRBD2 (6 bases). The CDR3, as DNA: TGTGCCAGCAGCTCCGGGTTGCGGGGAAACACCGGGGAGCTGTTTTTT. This codes for CASSSGLRGNTGELFF.